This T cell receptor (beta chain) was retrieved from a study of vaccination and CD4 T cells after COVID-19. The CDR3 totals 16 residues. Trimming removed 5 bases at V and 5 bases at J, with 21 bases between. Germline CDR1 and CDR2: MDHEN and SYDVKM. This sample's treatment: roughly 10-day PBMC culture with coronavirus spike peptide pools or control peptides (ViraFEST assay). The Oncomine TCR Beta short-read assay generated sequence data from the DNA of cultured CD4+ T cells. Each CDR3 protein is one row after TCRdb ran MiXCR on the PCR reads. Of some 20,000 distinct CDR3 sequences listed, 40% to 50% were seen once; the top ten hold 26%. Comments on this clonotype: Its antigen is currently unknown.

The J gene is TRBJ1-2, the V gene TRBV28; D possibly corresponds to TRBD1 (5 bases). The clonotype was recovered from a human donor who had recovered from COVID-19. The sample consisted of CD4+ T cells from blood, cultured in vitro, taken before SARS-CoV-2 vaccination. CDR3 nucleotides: TGTGCCAGCAGTGCCAAACCCGGGGCCTTTTATTATGGCTACACCTTC. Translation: CASSAKPGAFYYGYTF.